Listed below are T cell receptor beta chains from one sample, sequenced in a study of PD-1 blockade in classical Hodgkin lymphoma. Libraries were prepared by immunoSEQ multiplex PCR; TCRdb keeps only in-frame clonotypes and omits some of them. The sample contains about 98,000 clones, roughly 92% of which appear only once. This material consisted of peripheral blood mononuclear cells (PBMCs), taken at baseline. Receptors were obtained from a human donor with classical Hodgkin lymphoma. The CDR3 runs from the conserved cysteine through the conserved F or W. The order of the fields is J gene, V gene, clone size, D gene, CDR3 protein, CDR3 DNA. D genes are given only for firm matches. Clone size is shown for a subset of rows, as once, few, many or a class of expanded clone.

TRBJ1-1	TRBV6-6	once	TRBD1	CASSPRDRETEAFF	TGTGCCAGCAGCCCCCGGGACAGGGAGACTGAAGCTTTCTTT
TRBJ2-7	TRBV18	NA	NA	CASSPSGGYEQYF	TGTGCCAGCTCACCTTCCGGGGGCTACGAGCAGTACTTC
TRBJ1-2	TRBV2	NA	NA	CASEADYGYTF	TGTGCCAGCGAGGCGGACTATGGCTACACCTTC
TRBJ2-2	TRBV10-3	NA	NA	CAISVFGGEGTGELFF	TGTGCCATCAGTGTTTTTGGCGGAGAGGGCACCGGGGAGCTGTTTTTT
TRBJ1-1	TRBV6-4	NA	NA	CASKFSMTAHTEAFF	TGTGCCAGCAAGTTTTCGATGACAGCCCACACTGAAGCTTTCTTT
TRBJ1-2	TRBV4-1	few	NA	CASSQDRQGGYTF	TGCGCCAGCAGCCAAGACCGGCAAGGTGGCTACACCTTC
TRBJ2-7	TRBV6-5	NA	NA	CASRLAPGQLYEQYF	TGTGCCAGCAGACTAGCTCCGGGACAACTCTACGAGCAGTACTTC
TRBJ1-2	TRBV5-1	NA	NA	CAGSLGAGGYGYTF	TGCGCCGGCAGCTTGGGGGCCGGGGGGTATGGCTACACCTTC
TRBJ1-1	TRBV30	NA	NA	CAWSGRGTEAFF	TGTGCCTGGAGTGGTAGAGGCACTGAAGCTTTCTTT
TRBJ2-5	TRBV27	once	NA	CASSLRDGQETQYF	TGTGCCAGCAGTTTGCGGGACGGACAAGAGACCCAGTACTTC
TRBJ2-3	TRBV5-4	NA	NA	CASRNLGSRDTQYF	TGTGCCAGCAGGAATCTAGGGTCTAGGGATACGCAGTATTTT
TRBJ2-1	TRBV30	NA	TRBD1	CAWSVKSGTVEFF	TGTGCCTGGAGTGTGAAATCCGGGACAGTGGAGTTCTTC
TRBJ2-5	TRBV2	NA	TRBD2	CASSDLTSGTGTQYF	TGTGCCAGCAGTGATCTTACTAGCGGTACGGGGACCCAGTACTTC
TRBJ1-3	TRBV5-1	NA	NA	CASSLADPFSGNTIYF	TGCGCCAGCAGCTTGGCCGACCCCTTCTCTGGAAACACCATATATTTT
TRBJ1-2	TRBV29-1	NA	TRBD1	CSVETGGSNYGYTF	TGCAGCGTTGAAACAGGGGGCTCTAACTATGGCTACACCTTC
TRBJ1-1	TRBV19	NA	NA	CASNPIGGVSHTEAFF	TGTGCCAGTAACCCAATTGGTGGGGTCAGTCACACTGAAGCTTTCTTT
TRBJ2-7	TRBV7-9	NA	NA	CASSRDGGSSYEQYF	TGTGCCAGCAGCAGGGACGGCGGTAGCTCCTACGAGCAGTACTTC
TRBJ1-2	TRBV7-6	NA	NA	CASSSSFDGGAGYTF	TGTGCCAGCAGCTCAAGTTTCGACGGTGGGGCTGGCTACACCTTC
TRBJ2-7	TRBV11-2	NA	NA	CASSLWASYEQYF	TGTGCCAGCAGCTTATGGGCATCCTACGAGCAGTACTTC
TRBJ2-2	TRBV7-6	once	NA	CASSLVETRDTGELFF	TGTGCCAGCAGCTTAGTGGAAACACGGGACACCGGGGAGCTGTTTTTT
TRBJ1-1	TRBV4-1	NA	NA	CASSQDERTNTEAFF	TGCGCCAGCAGCCAAGACGAGAGAACAAACACTGAAGCTTTCTTT
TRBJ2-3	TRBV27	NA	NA	CASSLRPYTDTQYF	TGTGCCAGCAGTTTACGGCCGTACACAGATACGCAGTATTTT
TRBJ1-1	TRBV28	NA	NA	CASSSPGDYTEAFF	TGTGCCAGCAGTTCCCCAGGTGACTACACTGAAGCTTTCTTT
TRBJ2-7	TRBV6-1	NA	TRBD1	CAARTGGSYEQYF	TGTGCCGCCCGGACAGGGGGCTCCTACGAGCAGTACTTC
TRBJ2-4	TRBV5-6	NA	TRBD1	CASSLGQGAGIQYF	TGTGCCAGCAGCTTGGGACAGGGGGCCGGCATTCAGTACTTC
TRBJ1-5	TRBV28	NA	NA	CASSLSAGNQPQHF	TGTGCCAGCAGTTTATCGGCGGGCAATCAGCCCCAGCATTTT
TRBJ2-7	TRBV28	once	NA	CASSTAWGERPEQYF	TGTGCCAGCAGTACAGCGTGGGGGGAGCGTCCCGAGCAGTACTTC
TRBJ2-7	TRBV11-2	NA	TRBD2	CASTPGRGRAFYEQYF	TGTGCCAGCACCCCCGGTCGCGGGAGGGCCTTTTACGAGCAGTACTTC